The 17 T cell receptor beta chains in this list originate from one sample, sequenced in a study of shared clonotypes between healthy human individuals. The method was immunoSEQ multiplex PCR; TCRdb's version includes in-frame clones alone and lacks a portion of them. The table shows around 1,000,000 clones, with 70% to 80% occurring only once. Sequencing input: memory CD4+ T cells from PBMCs. Specified subset: CD45RA-negative fraction. Source of these receptors: a man aged 18 to 29 in good health. Some clones in this sample may be carry-over from other donors' samples.

The sample holds many counts of this clone. The rearrangement uses TRBV9 and TRBJ2-1; D is possibly TRBD2 (5 bases). The CDR3 runs 14 residues. The germline gives CDR1 SGDLS, CDR2 YYNGEE. V dropped 4 bases and J dropped 1 base, with 9 bases sitting between them. The CDR3 DNA sequence: TGTGCCAGCAGCTCACCGGGGTCCTACAATGAGCAGTTCTTC. Translated, it gives CASSSPGSYNEQFF.

The chain joins TRBV5-1 to TRBJ2-3, with a weak D call TRBD1 (5 bases). CDR1 is SGHRS, CDR2 YFSETQ, per germline. The CDR3 contains 13 residues. Deletions cut 4 bases from V and 6 bases from J, with 12 bases between. This chain's CDR3 is CASSGQDADTQYF. The DNA for the CDR3 is TGCGCCAGCAGCGGACAAGACGCCGATACGCAGTATTTT.

Turning to this clone: With a far larger clone one base away, a read error is the likely cause. This sample includes further DNA sequences coding for the same CDR3. The chain joins TRBV28 to TRBJ1-2; possible D gene TRBD1, 6 bases. CDR3 length: 17 residues. The germline CDR1 and CDR2 sequences are MDHEN and SYDVKM. The CDR3 here is CASGVGGADLPNYGYTF. The CDR3 DNA is TGTGCCAGCGGAGTAGGGGGAGCGGACTTGCCTAACTATGGCTACACCTTT.

The chain couples TRBV19 to TRBJ2-6; D is unresolved. The CDR3 runs 17 residues. V was pared by 7 bases and J by 0 bases, with 16 bases between. Per germline, CDR1 LNHDA and CDR2 SQIVND (reference sequence). The CDR3 bases are TGTGCCAGTAATTCTGCAGGAAGCTACTCTGGGGCCAACGTCCTGACTTTC. It encodes CASNSAGSYSGANVLTF.

The rearrangement uses TRBV5-1 and TRBJ1-3; weak D call: TRBD1 (5 bases). The CDR3 is made up of 17 amino acids. V gave up 2 bases and J gave up 0 bases, with 15 bases separating them. CDR1 and CDR2 (germline): SGHRS, YFSETQ. For the CDR3, the DNA is TGCGCCAGCAGCTTAGACAGCCGCGGAACCTCTGGAAACACCATATATTTT. The encoded protein is CASSLDSRGTSGNTIYF.

The CDR3 protein is CASSPQGGENTEAFF. CDR3 bases: TGTGCCAGCTCACCACAGGGTGGGGAGAACACTGAAGCTTTCTTT. The chain employs TRBV18 and TRBJ1-1; D not certain. The germline V gene encodes CDR1 KGHSH and CDR2 LQKENI. The V gene lost 1 base and the J gene lost 1 base, with 10 bases spanning the gap. The CDR3 contains 15 residues.

This clone was detected ten times or more. Different DNA sequences within this sample yield the same CDR3. This sequence joins TRBV5-1 and TRBJ2-2, with a tentative D call TRBD1 (6 bases). V was clipped by 4 bases and J by 4 bases, with 11 bases between them. The CDR3 contains 14 residues. The germline V gene encodes CDR1 SGHRS and CDR2 YFSETQ. The CDR3 sequence is CASSPQGFTGELFF. The DNA of the CDR3 is TGCGCCAGCAGCCCACAGGGTTTCACCGGGGAGCTGTTTTTT.

The chain combines TRBV6-1 with TRBJ1-2; D not resolved. V was clipped by 7 bases and J by 8 bases, with 20 bases between them. The germline CDR1 and CDR2 sequences are MNHNS and SASEGT. CDR3 size: 14 residues. In DNA, the CDR3 is TGTGCCAGCATCAATGAGTACCGACGGGTAGGCTACACCTTC. Residues: CASINEYRRVGYTF.

Only a few counts were recorded for this clone. The DNA of the CDR3 is TGTGCCAGCGGGGCCGAGAACGAGCAGTACTTC. Translation: CASGAENEQYF. This chain links TRBV7-3 with TRBJ2-7, with D perhaps matching TRBD1 (5 bases). V lost 8 bases and J 5 bases, leaving 10 bases between the germline ends. Germline lookup yields CDR1 SGHTA and CDR2 FQGTGA. The CDR3 is made up of 11 amino acids. Complete variable domain (other parts from reference TRBV7-3 and TRBJ2-7): GAGVSQTPSNKVTEKGKYVELRCDPISGHTALYWYRQSLGQGPEFLIYFQGTGAADDSGLPNDRFFAVRPEGSVSTLKIQRTERGDSAVYLCASGAENEQYFGPGTRLTVT.

About this clone: The identical CDR3 is also encoded by other nucleotide sequences in the sample. The chain combines TRBV20-1 with TRBJ2-1; D gene uncertain. V lost 5 bases, J lost 6 bases, and 5 bases lay in between. CDR1 is DFQATT, CDR2 SNEGSKA, per germline (reference sequence). The CDR3 extends over 10 amino acids. CDR3 protein: CSALVNEQFF. CDR3 DNA: TGCAGTGCTCTGGTCAATGAGCAGTTCTTC.

V usage is TRBV6-5 and J usage is TRBJ2-2; no firm D call. Germline values: CDR1 MNHEY, CDR2 SVGAGI. The CDR3 spans 14 residues. Trimming shortened V by 5 bases and J by 8 bases, and 15 bases separated the two germline ends. This chain's CDR3 is CASSRTNSPGELFF. Here the CDR3 DNA reads TGTGCCAGCAGTCGAACTAACTCCCCGGGGGAGCTGTTTTTT.

This chain uses TRBV7-9 with TRBJ2-7, with D hard to call. Germline-derived CDR1 and CDR2 are SEHNR and FQNEAQ (reference sequence). The CDR3 spans 15 residues. Deletions cut 1 base from V and 2 bases from J, with 12 bases between. CDR3 in DNA: TGTGCCAGCAGCTTAGTCCAGCGATCCACCTACGAGCAGTACTTC. Amino acid sequence: CASSLVQRSTYEQYF.

This sequence joins TRBV29-1 and TRBJ1-1; D remains unclear. Per germline, CDR1 SQVTM and CDR2 ANQGSEA. The CDR3 covers 15 residues. V was clipped by 6 bases and J by 0 bases, with 17 bases between them. The CDR3 region is CSVSGRLRMNTEAFF. The CDR3 DNA reads as TGCAGCGTCTCCGGCAGGCTTCGCATGAACACTGAAGCTTTCTTT.

The rearrangement uses TRBV6-1 and TRBJ2-7; TRBD1 matches at 12 bases. The junction had 11 bases not matched to a gene; V was cut back by 3 bases and J by 5 bases. Per the germline V gene, CDR1 is MNHNS and CDR2 is SASEGT. CDR3 size: 17 residues. Here the CDR3 DNA reads TGTGCCAGCAGTGAGGCTACCGGGACAGGGGGCTTGAACGAGCAGTACTTC. Translating gives CASSEATGTGGLNEQYF.

This clone appeared once. This chain joins TRBV5-6 and TRBJ1-5, with unresolved D. CDR1 and CDR2 from the germline V gene are SGHDT and YYEEEE. This CDR3 is 15 amino acids long. The V end was cut by 4 bases, the J end by 1 base, with 12 bases between. The CDR3 loop reads CASSARTRSNQPQHF. DNA of the CDR3: TGTGCCAGCAGCGCCCGGACCCGGAGCAATCAGCCCCAGCATTTT.

The chain recombines TRBV5-4 with TRBJ2-5; D not resolved. Trimming shortened V by 5 bases and J by 1 base, and 12 bases separated the two germline ends. Per the germline V gene, CDR1 is SGHNT and CDR2 is YYREEE (reference sequence). The CDR3 spans 14 residues. This CDR3 is CASRAGTAQETQYF. As DNA, the CDR3 is TGTGCCAGCAGAGCCGGCACAGCCCAAGAGACCCAGTACTTC.

This clone was picked up one time. The gene calls are TRBV29-1 and TRBJ2-3; a weak D match, TRBD1 (6 bases). Germline-derived CDR1 and CDR2 are SQVTM and ANQGSEA. This CDR3 comprises 12 residues. V gave up 6 bases and J gave up 2 bases, with 9 bases separating them. The CDR3: CSVLGATDTQYF. For the CDR3, the DNA is TGCAGCGTCCTGGGGGCCACAGATACGCAGTATTTT.